Below are 32 T cell receptor beta chains sequenced from a single sample in a study of metastatic and nonmetastatic thyroid tumors. Using MiXCR, TCRdb re-called clones from the PCR reads. The profile covers roughly 40,000 clones, with about 12% appearing a single time and around 9% taken by the ten largest. No patient received treatment before thyroid surgery. The source material was blood. The receptors shown here come from a male donor with papillary thyroid cancer or a benign thyroid nodule (not recorded which). Some clones in this sample may be carry-over from other donors' samples.

This clone was picked up many times. The sample carries other DNA sequences with the same CDR3. The genes are TRBV29-1 and TRBJ1-4, with 9 bases lining up with TRBD1. The CDR3 has 12 residues. Germline lookup yields CDR1 SQVTM and CDR2 ANQGSEA. Losses at the gene ends were 7 bases for V and 5 bases for J; bases not matched to a gene: 2. The CDR3 loop is CSGGTGNEKLFF. The DNA for the CDR3 is TGCAGCGGCGGGACAGGGAATGAAAAACTGTTTTTT. The full variable domain, with the rest looked up from reference TRBV29-1 and TRBJ1-4, is SAVISQKPSRDICQRGTSLTIQCQVDSQVTMMFWYRQQPGQSLTLIATANQGSEATYESGFVIDKFPISRPNLTFSTLTVSNMSPEDSSIYLCSGGTGNEKLFFGSGTQLSVL.

This clone appeared many times. The chain links TRBV5-1 to TRBJ1-1; tentatively, D is TRBD1 (5 bases). The CDR3 has 15 amino acids. Germline CDR1 SGHRS, CDR2 YFSETQ. V dropped 0 bases and J dropped 2 bases, with 11 bases sitting between them. The DNA of the CDR3 is TGCGCCAGCAGCTTGGGGGGGGACGGTAACACTGAAGCTTTCTTT. Translating it yields CASSLGGDGNTEAFF.

In its sample, this clone ranks as medium-sized. This chain links TRBV6-1 with TRBJ1-1; no firm D call. The CDR3 runs 13 residues. Germline assignment: CDR1 MNHNS and CDR2 SASEGT. Trimming stripped 6 bases from V and 3 bases from J, with 11 bases between. The CDR3 sequence is CASRGSRDTEAFF. CDR3 nucleotides: TGTGCCAGCAGAGGATCACGGGACACTGAAGCTTTCTTT.

This clone was observed at least ten times. The rearrangement uses TRBV11-2 and TRBJ2-7; D could derive from TRBD1 or TRBD2 (6 bases each). Looked up from germline, CDR1 is SGHAT and CDR2 is FQNNGV. V lost 5 bases, J lost 1 base, and 21 bases lay in between. The CDR3 has 17 amino acids. In nucleotides, the CDR3 is TGTGCCAGCAGCCCCCCCGAGGGGGGCCCCATTTCCTACGAGCAGTACTTC. This gives the protein CASSPPEGGPISYEQYF.

This clone was detected ten times or more. The rearrangement joins TRBV28 to TRBJ2-1; D is ambiguous. This CDR3 is built from 14 residues. Germline CDR1 MDHEN, CDR2 SYDVKM. The V end lost 6 bases, the J end lost 7 bases, and 16 bases lay between the germline ends. CDR3 loop: CASRAEPAYNEQFF. CDR3 nucleotide sequence: TGTGCCAGCAGGGCCGAACCGGCTTATAATGAGCAGTTCTTC.

At least ten counts were recorded for this clone. The chain links TRBV4-1 to TRBJ2-1, with 10 bases aligning to TRBD2. The CDR3 consists of 15 residues. The V and J ends lost 0 bases and 5 bases, in that order; junction bases with no gene match: 1. Germline V gene data show CDR1 as MGHRA and CDR2 as YSYEKL. This CDR3 is CASSQDGLADNEQFF. CDR3 nucleotide sequence: TGCGCCAGCAGCCAAGATGGACTAGCGGACAATGAGCAGTTCTTC.

This clone was observed many times. This rearrangement joins TRBV7-9 to TRBJ1-5; the D is unclear. The CDR3 has 13 amino acids. Per the germline V gene, CDR1 is SEHNR and CDR2 is FQNEAQ (reference sequence). V was clipped by 8 bases and J by 2 bases, with 10 bases between them. The CDR3 DNA is TGTGCCAGCGGCCCTGGGCGCAATCAGCCCCAGCATTTT. Translated: CASGPGRNQPQHF.

This clone showed up many times. The CDR3 sequence is CATRPPGQGAYGELFF. CDR3 in DNA: TGTGCCACCCGGCCTCCGGGACAGGGGGCGTACGGGGAGCTGTTTTTT. The J gene is TRBJ2-2, the V gene TRBV24-1; 12 nucleotides line up with TRBD1. The CDR3 is 16 residues long. The V gene end was trimmed by 9 bases and the J gene end by 7 bases; junction bases not matched to a gene: 11. Germline assignment: CDR1 KGHDR and CDR2 SFDVKD.

This clone appeared many times. J is TRBJ2-2 and V is TRBV20-1; 9 nucleotides line up with TRBD1. The germline V gene encodes CDR1 DFQATT and CDR2 SNEGSKA (reference sequence). Trimming removed 0 bases from V and 3 bases from J; junction bases left unmatched: 2. This CDR3 is 15 amino acids long. Here the CDR3 DNA reads TGCAGTGCTAGAGATGGGGACAGGGACACCGGGGAGCTGTTTTTT. Amino acid sequence: CSARDGDRDTGELFF.

In its sample, this clone was seen many times. Other DNA sequences of this sample code for an identical CDR3. V usage is TRBV6-2 or TRBV6-3 and J usage is TRBJ2-2, with a weak D call TRBD2 (6 bases). CDR1 MNHEY and CDR2 SVGEGT come from the germline V gene. The CDR3 has 13 residues. V was cut by 7 bases and J by 5 bases, with 11 bases left in between. CDR3 in amino acids: CASNRGTTGELFF. The CDR3 nucleotides read TGTGCCAGCAACCGGGGGACGACCGGGGAGCTGTTTTTT.

In the case of this clone: One end of the junction fails to match germline, which may point to a read error. CDR3 coding DNA: TGCGCCAGTAGGTATGGGACAGCCTGCGAGCAGTACTTC. It encodes CASRYGTACEQYF. The V call is TRBV19, the J call TRBJ2-7; 7 nucleotides agree with TRBD1. This CDR3 is 13 amino acids long. Germline loops: CDR1 LNHDA, CDR2 SQIVND (reference sequence).

This clone was seen repeatedly, ten times or more. The chain joins TRBV5-1 to TRBJ2-3; 9 bases match TRBD2. With V trimmed by 4 bases and J by 2 bases, 8 bases remained unmatched. Germline V gene data show CDR1 as SGHRS and CDR2 as YFSETQ. The CDR3 loop spans 16 amino acids. For the CDR3, the DNA is TGCGCCAGCAGCCTCGGACTAGCGAGATCCACAGATACGCAGTATTTT. Translated, it gives CASSLGLARSTDTQYF.

The chain employs TRBV20-1 and TRBJ1-1, with D possibly being TRBD1 (5 bases). CDR1 DFQATT and CDR2 SNEGSKA come from the germline V gene (reference sequence). The CDR3 spans 14 residues. The ends were cut back, 0 bases at V and 3 bases at J, with 11 bases in the middle. CDR3 sequence: CSARDPGVDTEAFF. In nucleotides, the CDR3 is TGCAGTGCTAGAGATCCGGGGGTGGACACTGAAGCTTTCTTT.

There are many counts of this clone. CDR3 residues: CASSPGRTAETQYF. The CDR3 DNA sequence: TGTGCCAGCAGCCCCGGGCGGACCGCAGAGACCCAGTACTTC. The chain has TRBV7-3 and TRBJ2-5; D is ambiguous. Trimming removed 5 bases from V and 4 bases from J, with 14 bases in between. The CDR3 totals 14 residues. Germline CDR1 reads SGHTA; CDR2 reads FQGTGA.

This clone was counted ten times or more. The CDR3: CASSRGTGGEKLFF. DNA for the CDR3: TGTGCCAGCAGTCGCGGGACAGGGGGTGAAAAACTGTTTTTT. The chain has TRBV6-1 and TRBJ1-4; TRBD1 agrees at 11 bases. Germline values: CDR1 MNHNS, CDR2 SASEGT. V lost 5 bases to trimming and J lost 7 bases; unmatched junction nucleotides: 3. CDR3 length: 14 amino acids.

With regard to this clone: The CDR3 does not close with the conserved phenylalanine or tryptophan, likely indicating a read error. V is TRBV6-4 and J is TRBJ1-2; no clear D. The CDR3 contains 13 residues. Deletions cut 2 bases from V and 1 base from J, with 5 bases between. The germline CDR1 and CDR2 sequences are MRHNA and SNTAGT. The CDR3, as DNA: TGTGCCAGCAGTGACGGCGATAACTATGGCTACACCCTC. Amino acids: CASSDGDNYGYTL.

This clone has a handful of counts. The rearrangement joins TRBV29-1 to TRBJ2-7, with D hard to call. CDR1 is SQVTM, CDR2 ANQGSEA, per germline. The CDR3 is 12 residues long. Trimming shortened V by 4 bases and J by 2 bases, and 9 bases separated the two germline ends. The CDR3 protein is CSVVGHPYEQYF. The CDR3 nucleotides are TGCAGCGTTGTAGGGCATCCCTACGAGCAGTACTTC.

This clone was seen at least ten times. This chain connects TRBV6-6 to TRBJ1-5; the D gene is possibly TRBD1 (5 bases). Trimming stripped 2 bases from V and 3 bases from J, with 14 bases between. This CDR3 is 16 amino acids long. Germline CDR1 MNHNY, CDR2 SVGAGI (reference sequence). Here the CDR3 reads CASSYPAGTPNQPQHF. The DNA for the CDR3 is TGTGCCAGCAGTTACCCTGCCGGGACTCCCAATCAGCCCCAGCATTTT.

The chain employs TRBV12-3 or TRBV12-4 and TRBJ2-5; the D is unclear. The CDR3 totals 16 residues. V was clipped by 3 bases and J by 1 base, with 15 bases between them. CDR3 coding DNA: TGTGCCAGCAGTTTCGCGGCGGAACGATTCCAAGAGACCCAGTACTTC. This translates into CASSFAAERFQETQYF.

This clone has ten or more counts. The V call is TRBV11-2, the J call TRBJ2-7, with TRBD1 matching over 9 bases. The CDR3 is made up of 16 amino acids. Germline CDR1 SGHAT, CDR2 FQNNGV. The V segment lost 2 bases and the J segment 2 bases; nucleotides outside the gene matches: 7. The CDR3 protein is CASSLRRTGVAYEQYF. CDR3 sequence (DNA): TGTGCCAGCAGCTTAAGGAGGACAGGGGTTGCCTACGAGCAGTACTTC.

This sequence joins TRBV2 and TRBJ1-1; 9 nucleotides match TRBD1. V shed 5 bases, J shed 4 bases, and the junction held 5 bases outside the gene matches. This CDR3 is 14 amino acids long. Germline V lookup: CDR1 SNHLY, CDR2 FYNNEI. The CDR3 loop reads CASSLTGGSTEAFF. The CDR3 DNA reads TGTGCCAGCAGTCTGACAGGGGGATCCACTGAAGCTTTCTTT.

This clone was counted many times. The V gene is TRBV24-1, the J gene TRBJ2-2; the D gene is possibly TRBD2 (7 bases). The CDR3 contains 16 residues. Trimming shortened V by 3 bases and J by 5 bases, and 15 bases separated the two germline ends. Germline-derived CDR1 and CDR2 are KGHDR and SFDVKD. CDR3 sequence: CATSDRRGEGTGELFF. CDR3 DNA sequence: TGTGCCACCAGTGATCGAAGGGGGGAGGGGACCGGGGAGCTGTTTTTT.

This clone was picked up a small number of times. The gene calls are TRBV27 and TRBJ2-7, with TRBD2 identical over 11 bases. This CDR3 region has 15 residues. Per the germline V gene, CDR1 is MNHEY and CDR2 is SMNVEV (reference sequence). After removal of 6 bases from V and 2 bases from J, the junction contained 6 bases not matched to a gene. The CDR3 region has the DNA TGTGCCAGCAGAAAAGGGACTAGCGGAGCCTACGAGCAGTACTTC. Residues: CASRKGTSGAYEQYF.

The chain links TRBV6-2 or TRBV6-3 to TRBJ2-2, with a tentative D call TRBD2 (5 bases). Germline loops: CDR1 MNHEY, CDR2 SVGEGT. The V end lost 0 bases, the J end lost 10 bases, and 24 bases lay between the germline ends. The CDR3 spans 18 residues. CDR3 nucleotide sequence: TGTGCCAGCAGTTACTCGTCCTGGACTTACCCCCCCGCCGTGGAGCTGTTTTTT. As protein: CASSYSSWTYPPAVELFF.

This clone was counted many times. V usage is TRBV27 and J usage is TRBJ2-6, with a possible D match to TRBD2 (6 bases). This CDR3 is 16 amino acids long. V shed 8 bases and J shed 4 bases, with 18 bases lying between them. Germline assignment: CDR1 MNHEY and CDR2 SMNVEV (reference sequence). The CDR3 coding sequence is TGTGCCAGCTCCCTCATGGGGGGATGGGGGGCCAACGTCCTGACTTTC. It is translated as CASSLMGGWGANVLTF.

As for this clone: A much larger clone lies one base from this, so it may be a read error. Other DNA sequences from this sample encode an identical CDR3 as well. J is TRBJ2-7 and V is TRBV18; D is undetermined. In germline, CDR1 is KGHSH, CDR2 LQKENI. V shed 2 bases and J shed 7 bases, with 12 bases lying between them. CDR3 length equals 13 residues. CDR3 in amino acids: CASSPGPLREQYF. The CDR3 nucleotides are TGTGCCAGCTCACCAGGTCCCCTACGAGAGCAGTACTTC.

A remark on this clone: This may arise from a read error, as a much more abundant clone is one base away. The chain's CDR3 is CAIGPSGSAHPNTGELFF. The CDR3 DNA follows: TGTGCCATCGGACCTAGTGGGAGTGCTCACCCGAACACCGGGGAGCTGTTTTTT. The rearrangement links TRBV10-3 to TRBJ2-2; TRBD2 is a possible D gene (5 bases). The ends were cut back, 8 bases at V and 0 bases at J, with 22 bases in the middle. The CDR3 loop spans 18 amino acids. Germline CDR1 reads ENHRY; CDR2 reads SYGVKD.

There are many counts of this clone. The chain has TRBV14 and TRBJ2-7, with D unclear. This CDR3 spans 15 amino acids. Trimming took off 1 base at V and 2 bases at J, with 12 bases between the two ends. The germline V gene encodes CDR1 SGHDN and CDR2 FVKESK. The CDR3 sequence: CASSQGLSRTYEQYF. CDR3 DNA: TGTGCCAGCAGCCAAGGATTATCGCGTACCTACGAGCAGTACTTC.

This clone has at least ten counts. The chain recombines TRBV10-3 with TRBJ2-7, with no clear D. This CDR3 is 13 amino acids long. V was cut by 6 bases and J by 2 bases, with 11 bases left in between. Germline V gene data show CDR1 as ENHRY and CDR2 as SYGVKD. CDR3 in DNA: TGTGCCATCAGAGATCCTGGGGCCTACGAGCAGTACTTC. Translated, it gives CAIRDPGAYEQYF.

The chain uses TRBV20-1 and TRBJ2-3; 8 nucleotides match TRBD2. Germline CDR1 reads DFQATT; CDR2 reads SNEGSKA (reference sequence). The CDR3 loop spans 14 amino acids. V was clipped by 4 bases and J by 1 base; unmatched bases: 4. CDR3 protein: CSATSSGRTDTQYF. CDR3 bases: TGCAGTGCTACCTCTAGCGGGCGCACAGATACGCAGTATTTT.

This clone was found many times. This chain joins TRBV11-2 and TRBJ2-7; tentative D call: TRBD2 (5 bases). The germline V gene encodes CDR1 SGHAT and CDR2 FQNNGV. V was cut by 6 bases and J by 6 bases, with 12 bases left in between. The CDR3 loop spans 12 amino acids. The DNA for the CDR3 is TGTGCCAGCAGTCCGGCGAGGGCCGAGCAGTACTTC. Amino acids: CASSPARAEQYF.

V and J are TRBV4-3 and TRBJ2-2; the D is unclear. Trimming took 1 base from V and 6 from J, leaving 12 bases between them. This CDR3 contains 15 residues. Germline V lookup: CDR1 LGHNA, CDR2 YSLEER. CDR3 nucleotides: TGCGCCAGCAGCCAAGGTCAGGATGGTGCCGGGGAGCTGTTTTTT. Translating gives CASSQGQDGAGELFF.